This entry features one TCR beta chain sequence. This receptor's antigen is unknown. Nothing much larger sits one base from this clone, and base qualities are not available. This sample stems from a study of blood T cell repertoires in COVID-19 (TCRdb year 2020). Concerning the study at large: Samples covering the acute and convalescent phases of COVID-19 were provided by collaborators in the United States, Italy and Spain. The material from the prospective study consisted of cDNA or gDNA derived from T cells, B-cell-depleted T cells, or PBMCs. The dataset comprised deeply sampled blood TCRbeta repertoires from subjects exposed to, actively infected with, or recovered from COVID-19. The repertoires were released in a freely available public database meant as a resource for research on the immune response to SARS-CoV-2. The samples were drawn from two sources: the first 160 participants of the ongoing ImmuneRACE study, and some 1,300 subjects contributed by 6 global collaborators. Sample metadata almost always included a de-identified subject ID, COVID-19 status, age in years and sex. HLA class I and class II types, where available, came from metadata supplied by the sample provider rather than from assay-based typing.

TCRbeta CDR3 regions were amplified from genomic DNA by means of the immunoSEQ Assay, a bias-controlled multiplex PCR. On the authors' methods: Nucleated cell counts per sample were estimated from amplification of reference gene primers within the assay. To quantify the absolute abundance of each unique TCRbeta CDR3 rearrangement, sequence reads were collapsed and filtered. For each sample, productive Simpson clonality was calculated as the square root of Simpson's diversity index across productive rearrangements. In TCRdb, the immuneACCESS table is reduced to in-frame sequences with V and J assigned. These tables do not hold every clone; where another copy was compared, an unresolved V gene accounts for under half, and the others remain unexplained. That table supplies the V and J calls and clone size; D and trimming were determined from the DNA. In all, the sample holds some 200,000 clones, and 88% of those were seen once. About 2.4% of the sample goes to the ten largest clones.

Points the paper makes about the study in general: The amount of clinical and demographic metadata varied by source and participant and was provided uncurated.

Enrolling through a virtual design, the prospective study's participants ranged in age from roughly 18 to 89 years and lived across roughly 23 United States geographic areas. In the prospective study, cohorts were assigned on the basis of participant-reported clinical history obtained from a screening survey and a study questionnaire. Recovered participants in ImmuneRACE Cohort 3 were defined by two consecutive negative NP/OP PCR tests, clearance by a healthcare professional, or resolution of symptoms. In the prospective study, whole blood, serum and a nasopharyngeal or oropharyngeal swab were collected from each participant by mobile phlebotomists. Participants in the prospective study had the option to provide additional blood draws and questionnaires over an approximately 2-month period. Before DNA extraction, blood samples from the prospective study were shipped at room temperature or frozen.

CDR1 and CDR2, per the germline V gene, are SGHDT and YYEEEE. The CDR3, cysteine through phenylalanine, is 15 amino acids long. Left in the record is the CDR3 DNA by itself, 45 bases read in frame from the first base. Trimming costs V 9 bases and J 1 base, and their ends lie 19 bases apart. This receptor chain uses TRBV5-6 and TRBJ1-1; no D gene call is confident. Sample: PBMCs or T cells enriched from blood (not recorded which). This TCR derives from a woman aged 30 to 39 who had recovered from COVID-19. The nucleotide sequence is TGTGCCACGGCGGAGGGTGGAGAAAAGAACACTGAAGCTTTCTTT. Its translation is CATAEGGEKNTEAFF.